This T cell receptor (beta chain) was retrieved from a study of blood T cells in healthy people across ages. Then a second PCR, running about 6 to 11 cycles, was carried out with a sample-barcoded 5' primer and a J-beta primer mix. TCRdb fed the 5' RACE reads into MiXCR, producing one record per CDR3 protein. In the table there are around 1.7 million distinct CDR3 sequences, approximately 30% of which are singletons. Investigators took approximately 10 milliliters of peripheral blood from every donor. At least ten counts were recorded for this clonotype. Per the germline V gene, CDR1 is LGHNA and CDR2 is YSLEER. The CDR3 consists of 16 residues. Trimming removed 1 base from V and 0 bases from J, with 13 bases in between.

This chain uses TRBV4-3 with TRBJ2-7; D is perhaps TRBD2 (5 bases). This clonotype originated in a woman younger than 45 in good health. Sequenced: blood. The CDR3 sequence is CASSQAPAASSYEQYF. Written as DNA, the CDR3 is TGCGCCAGCAGCCAAGCCCCAGCGGCGAGCTCCTACGAGCAGTACTTC.